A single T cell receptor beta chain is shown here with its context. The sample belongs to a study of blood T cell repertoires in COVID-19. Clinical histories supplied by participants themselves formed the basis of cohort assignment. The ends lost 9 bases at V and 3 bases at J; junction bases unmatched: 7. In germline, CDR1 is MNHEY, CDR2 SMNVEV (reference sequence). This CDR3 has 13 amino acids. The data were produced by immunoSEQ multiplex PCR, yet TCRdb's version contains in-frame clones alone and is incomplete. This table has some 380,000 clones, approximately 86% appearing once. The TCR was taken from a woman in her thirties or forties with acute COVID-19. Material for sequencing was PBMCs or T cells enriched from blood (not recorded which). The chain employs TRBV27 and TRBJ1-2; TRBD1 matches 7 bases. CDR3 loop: CASQGVNDYGYTF. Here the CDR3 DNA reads TGTGCCAGTCAGGGGGTTAACGACTATGGCTACACCTTC.